This TCR beta chain was observed in a study of shared clonotypes between healthy human individuals. The CDR3 length is 15 residues. Germline V gives CDR1 LNHDA, CDR2 SQIVND (reference sequence). Trimming pared 1 base from V and 2 bases from J, leaving 12 bases between. Some clones are missing from TCRdb's copy, which holds only in-frame ones; the method was immunoSEQ multiplex PCR. Among 2 million to 2.5 million clones listed, about 95% were seen once. Positively selected for CCR7, the CD45RO-negative cells used as naive CD8 cells excluded terminally differentiated effector memory CD45RA+ cells. The chain couples TRBV19 to TRBJ2-7; D may be TRBD1 or TRBD2 (5 bases each). The source of this sequence is a man aged 18 to 29 in good health. Sequences were obtained from naive CD8+ T cells sorted from blood. CDR3 region: CASSIGDRVPYEQYF. DNA for the CDR3: TGTGCCAGTAGTATAGGGGACCGGGTCCCCTACGAGCAGTACTTC.